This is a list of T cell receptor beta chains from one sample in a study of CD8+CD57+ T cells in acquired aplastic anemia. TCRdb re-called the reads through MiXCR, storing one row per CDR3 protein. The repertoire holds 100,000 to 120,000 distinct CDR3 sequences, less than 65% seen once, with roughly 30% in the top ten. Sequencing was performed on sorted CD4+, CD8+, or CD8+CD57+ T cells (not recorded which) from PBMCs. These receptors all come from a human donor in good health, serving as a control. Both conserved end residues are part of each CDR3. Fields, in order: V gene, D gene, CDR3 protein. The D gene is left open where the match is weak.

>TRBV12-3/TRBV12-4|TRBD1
CAIRVQGAPTYEQYF
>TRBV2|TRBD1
CASSEAGQGTDTQYF
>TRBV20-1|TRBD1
CSARDIPPTGTYEQYF
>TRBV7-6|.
CASSITGTGELFF
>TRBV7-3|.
CASSPPARVPGSSYEQYF
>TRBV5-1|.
CASSLQGGYEQYF
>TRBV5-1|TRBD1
CASSKGRDRTVSPLHF
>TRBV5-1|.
CASSLEVSYNEQFF
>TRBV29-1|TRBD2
CSVEVGGVVTDTQYF
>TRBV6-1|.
CASKIGVNEQFF
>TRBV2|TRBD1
CASAGGEYGYTF
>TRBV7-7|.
CASSSEGGNEQFF
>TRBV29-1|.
CSVYNTANYGYTF
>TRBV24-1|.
CATSESAADTQYF
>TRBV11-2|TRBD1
CASSLDRGRDTQYF
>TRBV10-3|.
CASSELISYEQYF
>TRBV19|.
CASKGGVSSYEQYF